The 25 T cell receptor beta chains presented below share a single source sample, sequenced in a study of OX40 agonist ivuxolimab in advanced cancers. Library preparation was by the immunoSEQ multiplex PCR assay. This immuneACCESS table, as held by TCRdb, lists in-frame sequences with V and J called but not all clones. Of the missing ones, under half trace to an unresolved V gene in checked studies; the others have no known cause. The sample contains more than 65,000 clones, 84% of them found a single time. Of the sample, 1.1% is held by the ten largest clones. Material: CD4+ or CD8+ T cells sorted from blood, obtained in a trial of the OX40 agonist ivuxolimab. The receptors were sampled from an adult with an advanced solid tumor such as melanoma, head and neck, liver or kidney cancer.

J is TRBJ1-2 and V is TRBV27; D is perhaps TRBD1 (5 bases). The V and J ends lost 4 bases and 4 bases respectively, with 13 bases between them. Germline loops: CDR1 MNHEY, CDR2 SMNVEV (reference sequence). The CDR3 has 14 amino acids. This CDR3 is CASSSRFGGYGYTF. As DNA, the CDR3 is TGTGCCAGCAGTTCTAGGTTCGGGGGCTATGGCTACACCTTC.

This chain joins TRBV4-3 and TRBJ2-5; D might be TRBD2 (6 bases). This CDR3 region has 15 residues. Germline assignment: CDR1 LGHNA and CDR2 YSLEER. The V gene lost 0 bases and the J gene lost 5 bases, with 13 bases spanning the gap. The CDR3 DNA sequence: TGCGCCAGCAGCCAAGATACGACTAGTAGCGAGACCCAGTACTTC. Its protein product is CASSQDTTSSETQYF.

This chain joins TRBV27 and TRBJ1-1, with D uncertain. Germline values: CDR1 MNHEY, CDR2 SMNVEV (reference sequence). The CDR3 length is 13 residues. With 3 bases removed from V and 3 bases from J, the gap between germline ends came to 8 bases. This CDR3 is CASSFIRDTEAFF. The CDR3 coding sequence is TGTGCCAGCAGTTTTATTCGGGACACTGAAGCTTTCTTT.

The gene calls are TRBV19 and TRBJ1-4, with a possible D match to TRBD1 (6 bases). The V and J ends lost 6 bases and 8 bases respectively, with 13 bases between them. Per the germline V gene, CDR1 is LNHDA and CDR2 is SQIVND (reference sequence). The length of the CDR3 is 13 residues. The CDR3, as DNA: TGTGCCAGTAGGAACAGCGGGGGCGAAAAACTGTTTTTT. Translated: CASRNSGGEKLFF.

This chain joins TRBV2 and TRBJ2-1; 11 nucleotides align to TRBD2. This CDR3 is built from 15 residues. Germline trimming cut 4 bases from V and 5 bases from J; bases unmatched to any gene: 4. CDR1 and CDR2 (germline): SNHLY, FYNNEI. This chain's CDR3 is CASSGLAGGNNEQFF. CDR3 sequence (DNA): TGTGCCAGCAGTGGGTTAGCGGGGGGGAACAATGAGCAGTTCTTC. The variable domain in full, completed from reference TRBV2 and TRBJ2-1, reads EPEVTQTPSHQVTQMGQEVILRCVPISNHLYFYWYRQILGQKVEFLVSFYNNEISEKSEIFDDQFSVERPDGSNFTLKIRSTKLEDSAMYFCASSGLAGGNNEQFFGPGTRLTVL.

The CDR3 sequence is CASSIDRALTEAFF. In DNA form, the CDR3 reads TGCGCCAGCAGCATTGACAGGGCCCTCACTGAAGCTTTCTTT. The chain combines TRBV5-1 with TRBJ1-1; 7 bases align to TRBD1. Germline assignment: CDR1 SGHRS and CDR2 YFSETQ. The length of the CDR3 is 14 residues. The J segment lost 4 bases and the V segment lost 4 bases, leaving 7 bases of the junction unmatched. The full variable domain, rest sourced from reference TRBV5-1 and TRBJ1-1, is KAGVTQTPRYLIKTRGQQVTLSCSPISGHRSVSWYQQTPGQGLQFLFEYFSETQRNKGNFPGRFSGRQFSNSRSEMNVSTLELGDSALYLCASSIDRALTEAFFGQGTRLTVV.

This rearrangement joins TRBV5-1 to TRBJ1-4; D possibly corresponds to TRBD1 (5 bases). In germline, CDR1 is SGHRS, CDR2 YFSETQ. V was trimmed by 0 bases and J by 3 bases, leaving 15 bases between them. This CDR3 is 17 amino acids long. This CDR3 reads CASSLGEGQGANEKLFF. In nucleotides, the CDR3 is TGCGCCAGCAGCTTGGGAGAGGGGCAGGGTGCTAATGAAAAACTGTTTTTT. The full variable domain, with the rest looked up from reference TRBV5-1 and TRBJ1-4, is KAGVTQTPRYLIKTRGQQVTLSCSPISGHRSVSWYQQTPGQGLQFLFEYFSETQRNKGNFPGRFSGRQFSNSRSEMNVSTLELGDSALYLCASSLGEGQGANEKLFFGSGTQLSVL.

The chain links TRBV19 to TRBJ1-1, with unresolved D. The CDR3 extends over 15 amino acids. Trimming took off 5 bases at V and 1 base at J, with 14 bases between the two ends. CDR1 is LNHDA, CDR2 SQIVND, per germline (reference sequence). The CDR3 sequence: CASSPGWERNTEAFF. CDR3 nucleotides: TGTGCCAGTAGTCCAGGCTGGGAAAGGAACACTGAAGCTTTCTTT. Variable domain in full (rest from reference TRBV19 and TRBJ1-1): DGGITQSPKYLFRKEGQNVTLSCEQNLNHDAMYWYRQDPGQGLRLIYYSQIVNDFQKGDIAEGYSVSREKKESFPLTVTSAQKNPTAFYLCASSPGWERNTEAFFGQGTRLTVV.

V is TRBV6-5 and J is TRBJ2-5; 11 bases align to TRBD2. The germline V gene encodes CDR1 MNHEY and CDR2 SVGAGI. The CDR3 runs 14 residues. Trimming removed 5 bases from V and 5 bases from J; junction bases left unmatched: 4. CDR3 residues: CASSRLAGRETQYF. In DNA, the CDR3 is TGTGCCAGCAGTCGACTAGCGGGACGGGAGACCCAGTACTTC.

J is TRBJ2-7 and V is TRBV11-2, with TRBD1 matching 9 bases. Germline V lookup: CDR1 SGHAT, CDR2 FQNNGV. Losses at the gene ends were 4 bases for V and 5 bases for J; bases not matched to a gene: 9. This CDR3 is 15 amino acids long. The CDR3 spells CASSYRRDRVHEQYF. The CDR3 DNA reads as TGTGCCAGCAGCTATAGACGGGACAGGGTCCACGAGCAGTACTTC.

The chain recombines TRBV6-5 with TRBJ2-7; D might be TRBD1 or TRBD2, each matching 5 bases. Deletions cut 0 bases from V and 6 bases from J, with 12 bases between. Germline CDR1 and CDR2: MNHEY and SVGAGI. The CDR3 totals 14 residues. The CDR3 coding sequence is TGTGCCAGCAGTTACTCGAGATTTGGGGGCGAGCAGTACTTC. Translating gives CASSYSRFGGEQYF.

The CDR3: CASSPTPQGLSGNTIYF. The CDR3 DNA reads TGTGCCAGCTCACCAACCCCTCAGGGCCTCTCTGGAAACACCATATATTTT. The V and J genes are TRBV18 and TRBJ1-3; D perhaps matches TRBD1 (5 bases). CDR1 and CDR2 from the germline V gene are KGHSH and LQKENI. V lost 2 bases and J lost 0, with 14 bases in between. This CDR3 has 17 residues.

This clone was counted only a few times. The chain recombines TRBV7-2 with TRBJ2-1, with 7 bases that match TRBD2. V lost 5 bases, J lost 8 bases, and 9 bases stayed unmatched. The CDR3 is 14 residues long. Germline loops: CDR1 SGHTA, CDR2 FQGNSA. CDR3 loop: CASSRGLVIHEQFF. CDR3 bases: TGTGCCAGCAGCCGTGGACTAGTCATACATGAGCAGTTCTTC.

V and J are TRBV6-1 and TRBJ1-2, with D uncertain. Trimming left V 5 bases short and J 5 bases short, with 6 bases between. This CDR3 is 11 amino acids long. Germline V lookup: CDR1 MNHNS, CDR2 SASEGT. The DNA for the CDR3 is TGTGCCAGCAGTTACCGATATGGCTACACCTTC. Amino acid sequence: CASSYRYGYTF.

The chain is built from TRBV7-9 and TRBJ2-3, with 13 bases lining up with TRBD2. The CDR3 has 16 residues. The V and J ends lost 5 bases and 3 bases, in that order; junction bases with no gene match: 5. The germline V gene has CDR1 SEHNR and CDR2 FQNEAQ (reference sequence). This CDR3 is CASSAGTSGVTDTQYF. CDR3 sequence (DNA): TGTGCCAGCAGCGCCGGGACTAGCGGGGTAACAGATACGCAGTATTTT.

This clone was counted a single time. CDR3 nucleotide sequence: TGTGCCAGCAGCCCTGACAGGGTCCAGTACTTC. This sequence encodes CASSPDRVQYF. V gene TRBV7-9 combines with J gene TRBJ2-5; 7 bases map to TRBD1. This CDR3 spans 11 amino acids. The J segment lost 10 bases and the V segment lost 5 bases, leaving 4 bases of the junction unmatched. Germline CDR1 reads SEHNR; CDR2 reads FQNEAQ (reference sequence).

This clone was seen a handful of times. The chain has TRBV10-3 and TRBJ2-1; D not certain. V was trimmed by 0 bases and J by 7 bases, leaving 4 bases between them. CDR1 is ENHRY and CDR2 is SYGVKD in the germline V gene. The CDR3 loop spans 12 amino acids. The DNA of the CDR3 is TGTGCCATCAGTGAGTCTCGTAATGAGCAGTTCTTC. The encoded protein is CAISESRNEQFF.

The V and J genes are TRBV5-1 and TRBJ1-2; TRBD1 matches at 8 bases. The germline V gene encodes CDR1 SGHRS and CDR2 YFSETQ. The trim removed 4 bases at V and 4 bases at J, leaving 12 bases unmatched. The CDR3 extends over 16 amino acids. This chain's CDR3 is CASSAGQGRLVYGYTF. CDR3 DNA: TGCGCCAGCAGCGCCGGACAGGGTCGTTTAGTCTATGGCTACACCTTC.

This chain joins TRBV18 and TRBJ2-5; unclear D gene. This CDR3 contains 14 residues. Germline-derived CDR1 and CDR2 are KGHSH and LQKENI. The V and J ends lost 0 bases and 5 bases respectively, with 10 bases between them. The chain's CDR3 is CASSPPNMGETQYF. The CDR3 bases are TGTGCCAGCTCACCACCTAACATGGGGGAGACCCAGTACTTC.

This clone has only one observation. The chain employs TRBV2 and TRBJ2-7; D is perhaps TRBD2 (5 bases). Between the trimmed V and J ends, which lost 6 bases and 6 bases, there was a span of 21 bases. Germline-derived CDR1 and CDR2 are SNHLY and FYNNEI. The CDR3 spans 15 residues. CDR3 residues: CASSATAVRAGEQYF. The CDR3 bases are TGTGCCAGCAGCGCCACGGCGGTGCGGGCGGGCGAGCAGTACTTC.

J is TRBJ2-7 and V is TRBV6-1; perhaps TRBD1 as D (5 bases). Germline V lookup: CDR1 MNHNS, CDR2 SASEGT. CDR3 length: 13 residues. The V and J ends lost 6 bases and 1 base respectively, with 10 bases between them. The CDR3 nucleotides read TGTGCCAGCAGGGCAGGGCAATCCTACGAGCAGTACTTC. Its protein product is CASRAGQSYEQYF.

The V gene is TRBV5-4, the J gene TRBJ2-5; 7 nucleotides agree with TRBD1. TRBJ2-7 explains the end of the DNA better; the J call may be wrong. The CDR3 contains 14 residues. Germline V gene lookup returns CDR1 SGHNT and CDR2 YYREEE (reference sequence). CDR3 nucleotides: TGTGCCAGCAGCTTGGCTGCAGGGGGATACGAGCAGTACTTC. As protein: CASSLAAGGYEQYF.

The V call is TRBV18, the J call TRBJ2-5, with D hard to call. The germline CDR1 and CDR2 sequences are KGHSH and LQKENI. The V end was cut by 2 bases, the J end by 1 base, with 5 bases between. The CDR3 spans 13 residues. In DNA form, the CDR3 reads TGTGCCAGCTCACCAGGGATCCAAGAGACCCAGTACTTC. Its protein product is CASSPGIQETQYF.

The V and J genes are TRBV15 and TRBJ1-3, with D uncertain. CDR3 size: 14 residues. In germline, CDR1 is LNHNV, CDR2 YYDKDF (reference sequence). Between the trimmed V and J ends, which lost 4 bases and 0 bases, there was a span of 7 bases. The CDR3 coding sequence is TGTGCCACCAGCATGGGAATCTCTGGAAACACCATATATTTT. Protein: CATSMGISGNTIYF.

The V call is TRBV18, the J call TRBJ1-2, with 7 bases that match TRBD1. The germline gives CDR1 KGHSH, CDR2 LQKENI. The junction had 15 bases not matched to a gene; V was cut back by 2 bases and J by 6 bases. The CDR3 extends over 17 amino acids. CDR3 sequence: CASSPIGGTGVFDGYTF. CDR3 nucleotide sequence: TGTGCCAGCTCACCAATAGGAGGCACAGGGGTTTTCGATGGCTACACCTTC.